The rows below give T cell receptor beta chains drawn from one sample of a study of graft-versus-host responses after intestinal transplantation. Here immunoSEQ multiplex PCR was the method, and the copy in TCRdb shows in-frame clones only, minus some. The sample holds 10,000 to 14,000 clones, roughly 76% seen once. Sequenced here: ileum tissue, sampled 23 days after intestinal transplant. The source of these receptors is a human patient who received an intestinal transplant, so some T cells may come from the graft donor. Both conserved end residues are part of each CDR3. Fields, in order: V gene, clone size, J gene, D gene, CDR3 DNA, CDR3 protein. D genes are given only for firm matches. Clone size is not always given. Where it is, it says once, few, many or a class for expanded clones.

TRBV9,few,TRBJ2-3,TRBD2,TGTGCCAGCAGCGTAGAACGCGGGGGGGGACGCACAGATACGCAGTATTTT,CASSVERGGGRTDTQYF
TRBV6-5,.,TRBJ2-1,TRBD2,TGTGCCAGCAGTTTTGCCGGGACTAGCGGCTACAATGAGCAGTTCTTC,CASSFAGTSGYNEQFF
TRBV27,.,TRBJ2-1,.,TGTGCCAGTACCTTCGGTCCCTACTACAATGAGCAGTTCTTC,CASTFGPYYNEQFF
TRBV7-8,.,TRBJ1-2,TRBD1,TGTGCCAGCAGCTTAGGAGGGGAGGGGACAGGAATAAACTATGGCTACACCTTC,CASSLGGEGTGINYGYTF
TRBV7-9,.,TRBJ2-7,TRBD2,TGTGCCAGCAGCTTAGATGGCAGGGAGGGCTACGAGCAGTACTTC,CASSLDGREGYEQYF
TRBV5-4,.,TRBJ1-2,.,TGTGCCAGCAGCTTGGTGATGGGAACCTATGGCTACACCTTC,CASSLVMGTYGYTF
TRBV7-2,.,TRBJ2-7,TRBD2,TGTGCCAGCAGCGTGACTAGCGGGGGGGGCTACGAGCAGTACTTC,CASSVTSGGGYEQYF
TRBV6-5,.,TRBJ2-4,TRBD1,TGTGCCAGCAGTTCCCGGGACAGCGTTAGGTACTTC,CASSSRDSVRYF
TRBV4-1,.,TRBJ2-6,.,TGCGCCAGCAGCCGGGCTTCTGGGGCCAACGTCCTGACTTTC,CASSRASGANVLTF
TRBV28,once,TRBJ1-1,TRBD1,TGTGCCAGCAGTTTATACCCCCCCGGACAGGGGATCCCTGAAGCTTTCTTT,CASSLYPPGQGIPEAFF
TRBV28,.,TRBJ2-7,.,TGTGCCAGCAGGCCTTGGGCTATCTACGAGCAGTACTTC,CASRPWAIYEQYF
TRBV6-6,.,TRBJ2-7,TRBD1,TGTGCCAGCACCCACTCAGGGGACAGGGGGACCTACGAGCAGTACTTC,CASTHSGDRGTYEQYF
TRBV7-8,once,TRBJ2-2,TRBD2,TGTGCCAGCAGCTTAGTGGTAGCGGGGGGGGAGCTGTTTTTT,CASSLVVAGGELFF
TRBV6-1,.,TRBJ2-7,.,TGTGCCAGCAGTGGCTGGACGGAGAGGCACGAGCAGTACTTC,CASSGWTERHEQYF
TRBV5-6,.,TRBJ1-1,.,TGTGCCAGCAGGTCAGGTGGCCAGGCAATGTCCCGGACTGAAGCTTTCTTT,CASRSGGQAMSRTEAFF
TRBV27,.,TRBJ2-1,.,TGTGCCAGCAGTTTCTCCCTCAATGAGCAGTTCTTC,CASSFSLNEQFF
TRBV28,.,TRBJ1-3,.,TGTGCCAGCAGTTTAGGCAGCCTCTCTGGAAACACCATATATTTT,CASSLGSLSGNTIYF
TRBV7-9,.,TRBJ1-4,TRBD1,TGTGCCAGCAGCTTATTCACCGGGACAGGGGGCGCTTATGAAAAACTGTTTTTT,CASSLFTGTGGAYEKLFF
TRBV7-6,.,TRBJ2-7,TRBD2,TGTGCCAGCAGCTTAACTAGCGGGAGCTACGAGCAGTACTTC,CASSLTSGSYEQYF
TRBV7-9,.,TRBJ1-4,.,TGTGCCAGCAGCAATGACCTTGGGGAACTGTTTTTT,CASSNDLGELFF
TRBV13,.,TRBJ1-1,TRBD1,TGTGCCAGCAGGAGGACAGGGGACACTGAAGCTTTCTTT,CASRRTGDTEAFF
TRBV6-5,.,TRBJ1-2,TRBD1,TGTGCCAGCAGCAGGGACAGTTGGGGCTACACCTTC,CASSRDSWGYTF
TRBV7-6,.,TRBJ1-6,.,TGTGCCAGCAGTCTCAGGAGGGCTGAATCACCCCTCCACTTT,CASSLRRAESPLHF
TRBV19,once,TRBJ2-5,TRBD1,TGTGCCAGTAGTATAACCGGGACAGGGAAAGAGACCCAGTACTTC,CASSITGTGKETQYF